Below are 22 T cell receptor beta chains sequenced from a single sample in a study of shared clonotypes between healthy human individuals. The assay was immunoSEQ multiplex PCR, and TCRdb's table has in-frame clones only and misses some. The data hold about 470,000 clones, with about 85% observed a single time. Sequenced input: PBMCs. These receptors all come from a woman aged 35 to 49 in good health. Some clones in this sample may be carry-over from other donors' samples.

The chain combines TRBV28 with TRBJ2-5, with TRBD2 as a possible D gene (6 bases). The CDR3 runs to 13 residues. V shed 5 bases and J shed 10 bases, with 17 bases lying between them. The germline CDR1 and CDR2 sequences are MDHEN and SYDVKM. The CDR3 loop is CASSLGGPPVQYF. In nucleotides, the CDR3 is TGTGCCAGCAGTCTGGGGGGTCCCCCGGTCCAGTACTTC.

A few counts support this clone. The chain is built from TRBV5-6 and TRBJ2-5, with 7 bases identical to TRBD2. Germline loops: CDR1 SGHDT, CDR2 YYEEEE. V trimming: 1 base; J trimming: 7 bases; junction bases outside the gene matches: 7. This CDR3 is 14 amino acids long. CDR3 DNA: TGTGCCAGCAGCTTGTTAGCGGGTCGAGGGACCCAGTACTTC. This translates into CASSLLAGRGTQYF.

This chain connects TRBV6-6 to TRBJ2-4, with D perhaps matching TRBD1 or TRBD2 (5 bases each). In germline, CDR1 is MNHNY, CDR2 SVGAGI (reference sequence). CDR3 length: 16 residues. The V end was cut by 6 bases, the J end by 3 bases, with 18 bases between. The CDR3 DNA reads as TGTGCCAGCAGACCCGGGGACGTTATAGTCAAAAACATTCAGTACTTC. Translated: CASRPGDVIVKNIQYF.

This clone was picked up a small number of times. The V call is TRBV7-9, the J call TRBJ1-1; 11 nucleotides align to TRBD1. The junction had 6 bases not matched to a gene; V was cut back by 6 bases and J by 3 bases. This CDR3 comprises 15 residues. Germline V gives CDR1 SEHNR, CDR2 FQNEAQ (reference sequence). The DNA for the CDR3 is TGTGCCAGCAGGGGACAGGGGGGGCCTTACACTGAAGCTTTCTTT. Residues: CASRGQGGPYTEAFF.

This chain uses TRBV13 with TRBJ2-1; D is uncertain. Germline V CDR1 and CDR2: PRHDT, FYEKMQ (reference sequence). Trimming pared 5 bases from V and 4 bases from J, leaving 12 bases between. CDR3 size: 14 residues. This CDR3 is CASSKKAEYNEQFF. The CDR3 nucleotides read TGTGCCAGCAGCAAGAAGGCGGAGTACAATGAGCAGTTCTTC.

V gene TRBV10-3 combines with J gene TRBJ1-3; 8 nucleotides line up with TRBD1. Trimming removed 6 bases from V and 4 bases from J; junction bases left unmatched: 5. The CDR3 sequence is 14 residues long. From germline, CDR1 is ENHRY and CDR2 SYGVKD. CDR3 loop: CAISPGQGGNTIYF. CDR3 DNA: TGTGCCATCAGCCCTGGACAGGGAGGAAACACCATATATTTT.

This clone appeared many times. The rearrangement links TRBV6-5 to TRBJ2-7; 8 bases are shared with TRBD1. The trim removed 5 bases at V and 8 bases at J, leaving 5 bases unmatched. CDR3 length equals 12 residues. Germline CDR1 reads MNHEY; CDR2 reads SVGAGI. CDR3 in DNA: TGTGCCAGCAGTCCAGGACAGGGCAAGCAGTACTTC. Translating gives CASSPGQGKQYF.

J is TRBJ2-5 and V is TRBV19; no clear D gene. The germline V gene has CDR1 LNHDA and CDR2 SQIVND (reference sequence). This CDR3 comprises 14 residues. V was pared by 5 bases and J by 5 bases, with 15 bases between. The CDR3 nucleotides read TGTGCCAGTAGTGTTCCATGGGATAGGGAGACCCAGTACTTC. Its translation: CASSVPWDRETQYF.

The chain carries TRBV10-3 and TRBJ2-5; 9 bases map to TRBD1. V lost 6 bases and J lost 5; bases outside the gene matches: 7. Germline V lookup: CDR1 ENHRY, CDR2 SYGVKD. This CDR3 is 14 amino acids long. In DNA, the CDR3 is TGTGCCATCAGACCGGGACAGGGCACGGAGACCCAGTACTTC. Translation: CAIRPGQGTETQYF.

The chain joins TRBV19 to TRBJ2-6; possible D gene TRBD1, 5 bases. Germline CDR1 is LNHDA and CDR2 is SQIVND (reference sequence). V lost 8 bases and J lost 1, with 9 bases in between. The CDR3 sequence is 14 residues long. The CDR3 loop reads CASRRQSGANVLTF. The CDR3 DNA sequence: TGTGCCAGTCGACGACAGTCTGGGGCCAACGTCCTGACTTTC. Filled out from reference TRBV19 and TRBJ2-6, the complete variable domain reads DGGITQSPKYLFRKEGQNVTLSCEQNLNHDAMYWYRQDPGQGLRLIYYSQIVNDFQKGDIAEGYSVSREKKESFPLTVTSAQKNPTAFYLCASRRQSGANVLTFGAGSRLTVL.

V is TRBV12-5 and J is TRBJ2-5; 11 nucleotides align to TRBD2. This CDR3 is built from 14 residues. Germline-derived CDR1 and CDR2 are LGHNT and FRNRAP. V lost 5 bases, J lost 3 bases, and 2 bases stayed unmatched. The CDR3 protein is CASGPGLAEETQYF. The CDR3 coding sequence is TGTGCTAGTGGTCCGGGACTAGCGGAAGAGACCCAGTACTTC.

The V call is TRBV7-8, the J call TRBJ2-3, with D possibly TRBD2 on 6 matching bases. Trimming cost V 5 bases and J 4 bases, with 16 bases left between them. CDR1 and CDR2 (germline): SGHVS, FQNEAQ. This CDR3 region has 15 residues. The CDR3 DNA follows: TGTGCCAGCAGCCGACTAGTCAGTAACGCAGATACGCAGTATTTT. It encodes CASSRLVSNADTQYF.

The V call is TRBV19, the J call TRBJ1-1; 8 bases map to TRBD1. Germline CDR1 is LNHDA and CDR2 is SQIVND (reference sequence). Unmatched junction bases numbered 4, after V lost 2 bases and J lost 2 bases. CDR3 size: 15 residues. The CDR3 coding sequence is TGTGCCAGTAGTATAAGCGGGACAGGCAACACTGAAGCTTTCTTT. This codes for CASSISGTGNTEAFF.

This chain uses TRBV9 with TRBJ2-5; possible D gene TRBD2, 5 bases. This CDR3 has 14 amino acids. From germline, CDR1 is SGDLS and CDR2 YYNGEE. V lost 0 bases, J lost 2 bases, and 8 bases lay in between. The CDR3 sequence: CASSVGRTQETQYF. The CDR3 DNA reads TGTGCCAGCAGCGTAGGACGGACTCAAGAGACCCAGTACTTC.

Notes on this clone: The junction departs from the called germline gene at one end, perhaps through a read error. The CDR3 reads CAWSSGLAGGEQHF. The CDR3 nucleotides read TGTGCCTGGTCGTCTGGTCTAGCGGGAGGGGAGCAGCACTTC. The genes are TRBV30 and TRBJ2-7; 12 bases match TRBD2. There are 14 residues in the CDR3. CDR1 and CDR2 (germline): GTSNPN, SVGIG (reference sequence).

This clone was detected only a few times. This chain uses TRBV30 with TRBJ2-2; TRBD2 might be the D (5 bases). CDR3 length: 13 amino acids. The germline V and J ends were trimmed by 2 bases and 7 bases, with 11 bases remaining between them. CDR1 and CDR2 from the germline V gene are GTSNPN and SVGIG (reference sequence). This CDR3 is CAWSYQAGGELFF. The CDR3, as DNA: TGTGCCTGGAGTTATCAGGCGGGCGGGGAGCTGTTTTTT.

The J gene is TRBJ1-5, the V gene TRBV19, with 10 bases lining up with TRBD1. Germline V lookup: CDR1 LNHDA, CDR2 SQIVND (reference sequence). There are 19 residues in the CDR3. V gave up 5 bases and J gave up 0 bases; unmatched junction bases: 13. The CDR3 nucleotides read TGTGCCAGTAGTTTATTGTCGGACAGGGGGGTCTATAGCAATCAGCCCCAGCATTTT. This translates into CASSLLSDRGVYSNQPQHF.

This rearrangement joins TRBV10-3 to TRBJ2-2; no reliable D call. The CDR3 is 14 amino acids. Germline CDR1 ENHRY, CDR2 SYGVKD. The germline V and J ends were trimmed by 4 bases and 0 bases, with 6 bases remaining between them. CDR3 sequence reads: CAISAGTNTGELFF. For the CDR3, the DNA is TGTGCCATCAGTGCGGGTACGAACACCGGGGAGCTGTTTTTT.

This chain joins TRBV5-1 and TRBJ1-1; 9 nucleotides match TRBD1. The V gene's germline CDR1 is SGHRS and CDR2 YFSETQ. This CDR3 comprises 15 residues. The junction had 5 bases not matched to a gene; V was cut back by 4 bases and J by 1 base. The CDR3 DNA reads TGCGCCAGCAGCGGACGGACAGGGGAGAACACTGAAGCTTTCTTT. This codes for CASSGRTGENTEAFF.

This rearrangement joins TRBV29-1 to TRBJ2-1; 9 nucleotides align to TRBD1. The CDR3 has 12 residues. The ends lost 5 bases at V and 10 bases at J; junction bases unmatched: 6. Germline V gene lookup returns CDR1 SQVTM and CDR2 ANQGSEA. CDR3 sequence reads: CSVQQGAREQFF. The CDR3 nucleotides read TGCAGCGTTCAACAGGGGGCCAGGGAGCAGTTCTTC.

The V gene is TRBV9, the J gene TRBJ2-7; 9 nucleotides line up with TRBD2. Unmatched junction bases numbered 8, after V lost 0 bases and J lost 7 bases. In germline, CDR1 is SGDLS, CDR2 YYNGEE. The CDR3 is made up of 15 amino acids. The CDR3 here is CASSVGSSGIYEQYF. Written as DNA, the CDR3 is TGTGCCAGCAGCGTAGGGTCTAGCGGGATATATGAGCAGTACTTC.

CDR3 nucleotide sequence: TGTGCCAGCAGCTTGGGCGAAAATCAGCCCCAGCATTTT. It specifies CASSLGENQPQHF. V gene TRBV11-2 combines with J gene TRBJ1-5; no clear D gene. Per germline, CDR1 SGHAT and CDR2 FQNNGV. Trimming removed 3 bases at V and 4 bases at J, with 7 bases between. The CDR3 covers 13 residues.